Below, 12 T cell receptor beta chains from the same sample are listed, as sequenced in a study of T-cell memory formation after mild COVID-19. From the 5' RACE reads, TCRdb called clonotypes with MiXCR, one entry per CDR3 protein. Of fewer than 400,000 distinct CDR3 sequences in the sample, roughly 13% are singletons; the top ten hold 20% to 25%. Sequencing used PBMCs or a T cell subset sorted from them (not recorded which). These receptors all stem from a man in his late teens or twenties who had mild COVID-19 (a few samples of this study predate the infection). Cell type and time point are not known.

The rearrangement links TRBV9 to TRBJ2-3; TRBD2 aligns across 15 bases. CDR1 is SGDLS and CDR2 is YYNGEE in the germline V gene. Trimming at V came to 4 bases and at J to 4 bases, leaving 4 bases not matched to a gene. This CDR3 is built from 16 residues. Here the CDR3 DNA reads TGTGCCAGCAGCTGGACTAGCGGGGGGGGCCCAGATACGCAGTATTTT. Translating gives CASSWTSGGGPDTQYF.

In this sample, this clonotype turned up a few times. The chain combines TRBV20-1 with TRBJ2-7; TRBD2 matches at 12 bases. CDR1 and CDR2 (germline): DFQATT, SNEGSKA (reference sequence). The V segment lost 1 base and the J segment 0 bases; nucleotides outside the gene matches: 7. CDR3 length: 17 residues. The CDR3 is CSARVASGGDSSYEQYF. Written as DNA, the CDR3 is TGCAGTGCTAGAGTAGCTAGCGGGGGGGATAGCTCCTACGAGCAGTACTTC.

This clonotype was seen more than once but under ten times. The chain carries TRBV9 and TRBJ2-2, with 11 nucleotides matching TRBD1. This CDR3 contains 14 residues. Per germline, CDR1 SGDLS and CDR2 YYNGEE. With 2 bases clipped from V and 9 bases from J, the junction kept 3 bases outside the gene matches. The CDR3 loop reads CASSVGQGGRELFF. CDR3 nucleotides: TGTGCCAGCAGCGTGGGACAGGGGGGAAGGGAGCTGTTTTTT. The full variable domain, rest sourced from reference TRBV9 and TRBJ2-2, is DSGVTQTPKHLITATGQRVTLRCSPRSGDLSVYWYQQSLDQGLQFLIQYYNGEERAKGNILERFSAQQFPDLHSELNLSSLELGDSALYFCASSVGQGGRELFFGEGSRLTVL.

This clonotype was observed a handful of times. This chain joins TRBV2 and TRBJ2-5; D might be TRBD2 (7 bases). The CDR3 has 15 amino acids. Germline CDR1 SNHLY, CDR2 FYNNEI. V lost 2 bases and J 4 bases, leaving 14 bases between the germline ends. The CDR3 spells CASSEMGGPVETQYF. In DNA, the CDR3 is TGTGCCAGCAGTGAAATGGGGGGGCCTGTAGAGACCCAGTACTTC.

This clonotype came up a few times. The V call is TRBV6-5, the J call TRBJ2-1; the match to TRBD2 covers 8 bases. The CDR3 extends over 16 amino acids. Germline trimming cut 2 bases from V and 4 bases from J; bases unmatched to any gene: 7. Germline assignment: CDR1 MNHEY and CDR2 SVGAGI. The CDR3 is CASSYRVRGGYNEQFF. CDR3 coding DNA: TGTGCCAGCAGTTACCGGGTACGGGGGGGGTACAATGAGCAGTTCTTC.

This clonotype showed up just a few times. This chain connects TRBV12-3 or TRBV12-4 to TRBJ1-5, with 10 bases that match TRBD1. J was trimmed by 6 bases and V by 4 bases; bases with no gene match: 3. The CDR3 extends over 14 amino acids. In DNA form, the CDR3 reads TGTGCCAGCAGTTCCGACAGGGGGCCTCAGCCCCAGCATTTT. This codes for CASSSDRGPQPQHF.

This chain uses TRBV4-1 with TRBJ2-1, with D possibly being TRBD2 (6 bases). Germline V lookup: CDR1 MGHRA, CDR2 YSYEKL. Trimming pared 1 base from V and 0 bases from J, leaving 13 bases between. The CDR3 extends over 17 amino acids. CDR3 in DNA: TGCGCCAGCAGCCAAGGTTTGTTGGGGGGCTCCTACAATGAGCAGTTCTTC. It yields the protein CASSQGLLGGSYNEQFF.

A single count supports this clonotype. The chain has TRBV6-1 and TRBJ2-7; D perhaps matches TRBD2 (5 bases). The length of the CDR3 is 17 residues. In germline, CDR1 is MNHNS, CDR2 SASEGT. The V gene lost 0 bases and the J gene lost 0 bases, with 15 bases spanning the gap. The CDR3, as DNA: TGTGCCAGCAGTGAAGCCCTGGCGGGTGCGGTCTCCTACGAGCAGTACTTC. It codes for CASSEALAGAVSYEQYF.

This clonotype has only a few counts. The chain uses TRBV18 and TRBJ2-6, with D possibly TRBD1 on 6 matching bases. The germline V and J ends were trimmed by 3 bases and 1 base, with 16 bases remaining between them. The CDR3 extends over 18 amino acids. Germline-derived CDR1 and CDR2 are KGHSH and LQKENI. The CDR3 DNA reads TGTGCCAGCTCACCGCCTGGGACATACGTATCTGGGGCCAACGTCCTGACTTTC. This sequence encodes CASSPPGTYVSGANVLTF.

The chain carries TRBV12-5 and TRBJ1-2; perhaps TRBD1 as D (5 bases). Germline assignment: CDR1 LGHNT and CDR2 FRNRAP. Trimming removed 5 bases from V and 4 bases from J, with 11 bases in between. This CDR3 is built from 13 residues. The CDR3 nucleotides are TGTGCTAGTGGTACGGGACTGATCTATGGCTACACCTTC. It encodes CASGTGLIYGYTF.

The rearrangement joins TRBV7-2 to TRBJ1-2; 8 bases are shared with TRBD1. The CDR3 spans 16 residues. After removal of 2 bases from V and 4 bases from J, the junction contained 9 bases not matched to a gene. The V gene's germline CDR1 is SGHTA and CDR2 FQGNSA. The CDR3 region has the DNA TGTGCCAGCAGCTTACTCCCCGCAGGGGGCGGCTATGGCTACACCTTC. Residues: CASSLLPAGGGYGYTF.

V gene TRBV20-1 combines with J gene TRBJ1-2, with D perhaps TRBD1 (6 bases). Germline assignment: CDR1 DFQATT and CDR2 SNEGSKA (reference sequence). V lost 3 bases, J lost 7 bases, and 15 bases lay in between. This CDR3 contains 13 residues. The DNA of the CDR3 is TGCAGTGCTAGGACGGGGGCAAGCGCTGGCTACACCTTC. Translation: CSARTGASAGYTF.